The clone carrying this T cell receptor (beta chain) was seen ten or more times. The sample belongs to a study of early T cells in non-severe SARS-CoV-2 infection. One entry per CDR3 protein, called by TCRdb with MiXCR from the 5' RACE reads. The sample includes 60,000 to 85,000 distinct CDR3 sequences, less than 20% of them seen just once. V lost 6 bases and J lost 6, with 14 bases in between. CDR1 and CDR2 from the germline V gene are SEHNR and FQNEAQ (reference sequence). The CDR3 length is 13 residues. This TCR was recovered from an adult who was a healthcare worker with PCR-confirmed SARS-CoV-2 infection or an uninfected control (not recorded which). Sample: whole blood. V usage is TRBV7-9 and J usage is TRBJ1-1; D ambiguous. CDR3 sequence: CASRIQTTAEAFF. CDR3 DNA sequence: TGTGCCAGCAGGATACAGACCACCGCTGAAGCTTTCTTT.